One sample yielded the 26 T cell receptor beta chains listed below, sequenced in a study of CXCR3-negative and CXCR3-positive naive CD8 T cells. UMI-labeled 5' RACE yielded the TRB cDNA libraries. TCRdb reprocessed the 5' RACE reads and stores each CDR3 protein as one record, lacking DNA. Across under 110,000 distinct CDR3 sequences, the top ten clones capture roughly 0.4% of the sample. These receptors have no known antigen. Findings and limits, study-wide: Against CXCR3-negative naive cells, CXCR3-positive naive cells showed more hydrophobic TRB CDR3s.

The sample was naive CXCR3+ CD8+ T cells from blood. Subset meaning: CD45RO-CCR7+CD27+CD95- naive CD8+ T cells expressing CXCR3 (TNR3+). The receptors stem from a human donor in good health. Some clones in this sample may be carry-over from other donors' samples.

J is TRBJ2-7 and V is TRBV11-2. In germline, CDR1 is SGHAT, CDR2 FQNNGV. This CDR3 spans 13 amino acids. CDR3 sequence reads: CASTNTNSYEQYF. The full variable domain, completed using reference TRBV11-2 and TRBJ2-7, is EAGVAQSPRYKIIEKRQSVAFWCNPISGHATLYWYQQILGQGPKLLIQFQNNGVVDDSQLPKDRFSAERLKGVDSTLKIQPAKLEDSAVYLCASTNTNSYEQYFGPGTRLTVT.

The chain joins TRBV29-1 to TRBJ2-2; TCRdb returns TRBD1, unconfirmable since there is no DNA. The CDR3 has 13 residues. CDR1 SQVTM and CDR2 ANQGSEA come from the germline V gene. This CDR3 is CSSGQENTGELFF.

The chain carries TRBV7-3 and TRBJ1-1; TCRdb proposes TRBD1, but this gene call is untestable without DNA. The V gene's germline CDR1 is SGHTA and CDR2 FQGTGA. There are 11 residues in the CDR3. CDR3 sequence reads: CASSSGLGTFF.

The CDR3 region is CASSPGPSYNEQFF. The rearrangement links TRBV7-9 to TRBJ2-1; TCRdb indicates TRBD1, and absent DNA this call remains unverified. The CDR3 runs to 14 residues. Per the germline V gene, CDR1 is SEHNR and CDR2 is FQNEAQ (reference sequence).

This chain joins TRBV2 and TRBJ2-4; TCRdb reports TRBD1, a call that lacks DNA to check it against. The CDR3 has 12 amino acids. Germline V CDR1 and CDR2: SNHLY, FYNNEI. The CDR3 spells CASSATTDFQYF.

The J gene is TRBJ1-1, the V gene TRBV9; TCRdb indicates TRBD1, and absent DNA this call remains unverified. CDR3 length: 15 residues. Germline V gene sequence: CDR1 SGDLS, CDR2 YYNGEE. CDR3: CASSVGSGADTEAFF.

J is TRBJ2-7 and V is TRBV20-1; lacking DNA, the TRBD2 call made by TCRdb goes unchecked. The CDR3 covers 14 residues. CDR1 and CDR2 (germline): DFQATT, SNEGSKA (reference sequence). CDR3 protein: CSAVSGRESHEQYF.

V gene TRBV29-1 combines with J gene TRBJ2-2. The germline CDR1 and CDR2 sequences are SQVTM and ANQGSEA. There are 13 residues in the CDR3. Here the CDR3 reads CSVPSHNGGELFF.

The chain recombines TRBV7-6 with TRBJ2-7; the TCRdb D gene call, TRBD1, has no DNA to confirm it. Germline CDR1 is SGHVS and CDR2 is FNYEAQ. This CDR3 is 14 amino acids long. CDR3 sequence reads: CASSEGGSDYEQYF.

The CDR3 sequence is CASSFAAYNEQFF. The chain links TRBV7-3 to TRBJ2-1. CDR1 is SGHTA and CDR2 is FQGTGA in the germline V gene. The CDR3 sequence is 13 residues long.

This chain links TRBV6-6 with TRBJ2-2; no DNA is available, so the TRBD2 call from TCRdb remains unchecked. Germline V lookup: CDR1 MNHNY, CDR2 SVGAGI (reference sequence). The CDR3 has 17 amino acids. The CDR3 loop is CASSYPLAGGRSGELFF.

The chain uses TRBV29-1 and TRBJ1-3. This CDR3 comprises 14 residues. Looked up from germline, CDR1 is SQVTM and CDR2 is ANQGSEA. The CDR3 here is CSVVLDMSGNTIYF. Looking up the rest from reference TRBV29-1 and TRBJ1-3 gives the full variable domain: SAVISQKPSRDICQRGTSLTIQCQVDSQVTMMFWYRQQPGQSLTLIATANQGSEATYESGFVIDKFPISRPNLTFSTLTVSNMSPEDSSIYLCSVVLDMSGNTIYFGEGSWLTVV.

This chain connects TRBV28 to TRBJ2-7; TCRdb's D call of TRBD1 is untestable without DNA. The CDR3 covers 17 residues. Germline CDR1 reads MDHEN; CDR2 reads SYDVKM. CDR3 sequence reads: CASSSPRDRVFLYEQYF. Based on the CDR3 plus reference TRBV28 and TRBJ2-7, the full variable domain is DVKVTQSSRYLVKRTGEKVFLECVQDMDHENMFWYRQDPGLGLRLIYFSYDVKMKEKGDIPEGYSVSREKKERFSLILESASTNQTSMYLCASSSPRDRVFLYEQYFGPGTRLTVT.

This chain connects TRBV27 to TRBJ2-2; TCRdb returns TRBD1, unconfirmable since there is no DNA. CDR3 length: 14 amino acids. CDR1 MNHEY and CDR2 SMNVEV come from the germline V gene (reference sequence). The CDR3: CASSSLRGTGELFF.

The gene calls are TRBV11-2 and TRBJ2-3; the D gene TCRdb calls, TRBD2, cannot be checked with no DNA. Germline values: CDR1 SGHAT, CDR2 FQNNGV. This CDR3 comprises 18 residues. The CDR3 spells CASSLPYPLAESTDTQYF.

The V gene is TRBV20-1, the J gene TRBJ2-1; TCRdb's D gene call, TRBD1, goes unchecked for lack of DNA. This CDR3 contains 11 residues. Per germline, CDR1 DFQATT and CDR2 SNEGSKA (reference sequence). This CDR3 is CSARSSGGQFF.

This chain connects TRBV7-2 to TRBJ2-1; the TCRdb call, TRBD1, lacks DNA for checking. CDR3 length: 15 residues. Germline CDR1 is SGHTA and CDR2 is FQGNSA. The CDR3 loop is CASSLVGGGYNEQFF.

The CDR3 loop is CASSQGVFFTDTQYF. The rearrangement links TRBV6-2 or TRBV6-3 to TRBJ2-3; TCRdb lists TRBD1, though no DNA is available to test this call. This CDR3 has 15 residues. Germline CDR1 MNHEY, CDR2 SVGEGT.

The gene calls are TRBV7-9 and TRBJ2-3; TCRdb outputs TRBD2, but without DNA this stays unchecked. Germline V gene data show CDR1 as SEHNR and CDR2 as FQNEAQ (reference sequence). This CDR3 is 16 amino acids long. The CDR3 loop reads CASSPALTETTDTQYF. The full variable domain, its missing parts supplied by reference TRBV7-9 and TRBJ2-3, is DTGVSQNPRHKITKRGQNVTFRCDPISEHNRLYWYRQTLGQGPEFLTYFQNEAQLEKSRLLSDRFSAERPKGSFSTLEIQRTEQGDSAMYLCASSPALTETTDTQYFGPGTRLTVL.

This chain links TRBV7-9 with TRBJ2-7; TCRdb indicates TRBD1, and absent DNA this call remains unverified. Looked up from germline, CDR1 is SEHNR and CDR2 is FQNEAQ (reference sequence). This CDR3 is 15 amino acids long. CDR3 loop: CASSPGTGVIYEQYF.

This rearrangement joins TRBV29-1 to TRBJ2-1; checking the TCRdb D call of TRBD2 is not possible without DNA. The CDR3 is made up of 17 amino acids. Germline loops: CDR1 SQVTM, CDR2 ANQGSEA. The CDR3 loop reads CNVERGGLAGGDNEQFF.

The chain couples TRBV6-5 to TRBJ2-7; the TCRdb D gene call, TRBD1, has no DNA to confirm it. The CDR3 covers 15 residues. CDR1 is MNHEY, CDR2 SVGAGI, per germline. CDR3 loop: CASSYATGGSYEQYF.

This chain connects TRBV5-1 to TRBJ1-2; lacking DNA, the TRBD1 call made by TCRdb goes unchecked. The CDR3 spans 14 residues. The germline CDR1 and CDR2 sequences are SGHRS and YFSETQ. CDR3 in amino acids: CASSSPQGGEGYTF. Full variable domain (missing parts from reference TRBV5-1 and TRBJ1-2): KAGVTQTPRYLIKTRGQQVTLSCSPISGHRSVSWYQQTPGQGLQFLFEYFSETQRNKGNFPGRFSGRQFSNSRSEMNVSTLELGDSALYLCASSSPQGGEGYTFGSGTRLTVV.

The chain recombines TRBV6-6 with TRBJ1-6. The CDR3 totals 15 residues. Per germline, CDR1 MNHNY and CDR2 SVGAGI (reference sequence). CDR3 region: CASSVDGSYNSPLHF.

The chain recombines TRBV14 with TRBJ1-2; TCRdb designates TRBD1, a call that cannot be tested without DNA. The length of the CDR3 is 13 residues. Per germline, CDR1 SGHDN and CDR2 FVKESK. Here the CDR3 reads CASSPSGGYGYTF.

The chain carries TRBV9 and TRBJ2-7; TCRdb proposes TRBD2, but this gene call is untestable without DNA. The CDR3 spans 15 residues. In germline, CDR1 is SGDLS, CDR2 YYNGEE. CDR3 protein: CASSNLAGGRGEQYF.